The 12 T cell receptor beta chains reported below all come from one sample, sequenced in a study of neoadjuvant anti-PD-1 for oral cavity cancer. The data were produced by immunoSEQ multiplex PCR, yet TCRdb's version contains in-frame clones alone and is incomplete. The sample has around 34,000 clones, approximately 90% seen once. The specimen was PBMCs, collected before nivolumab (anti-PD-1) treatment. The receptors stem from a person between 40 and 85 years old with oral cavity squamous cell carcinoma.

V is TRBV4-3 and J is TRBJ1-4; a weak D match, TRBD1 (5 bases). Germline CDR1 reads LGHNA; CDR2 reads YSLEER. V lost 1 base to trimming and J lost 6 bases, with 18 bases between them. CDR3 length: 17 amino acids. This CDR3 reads CASSQGQLGIGDEKLFF. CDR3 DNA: TGCGCCAGCAGCCAAGGGCAATTAGGGATAGGGGATGAAAAACTGTTTTTT.

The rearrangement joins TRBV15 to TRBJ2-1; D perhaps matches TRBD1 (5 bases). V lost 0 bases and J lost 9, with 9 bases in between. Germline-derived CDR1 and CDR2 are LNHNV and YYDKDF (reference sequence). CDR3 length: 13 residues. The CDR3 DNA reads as TGTGCCACCAGCAGAGATTATGGGGCTGAGCAGTTCTTC. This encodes CATSRDYGAEQFF.

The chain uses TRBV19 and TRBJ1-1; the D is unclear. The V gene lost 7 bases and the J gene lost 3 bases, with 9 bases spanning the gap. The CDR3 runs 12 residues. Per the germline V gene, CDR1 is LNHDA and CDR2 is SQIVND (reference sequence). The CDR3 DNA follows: TGTGCCAGTAAGCGGGTTGACACTGAAGCTTTCTTT. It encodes CASKRVDTEAFF.

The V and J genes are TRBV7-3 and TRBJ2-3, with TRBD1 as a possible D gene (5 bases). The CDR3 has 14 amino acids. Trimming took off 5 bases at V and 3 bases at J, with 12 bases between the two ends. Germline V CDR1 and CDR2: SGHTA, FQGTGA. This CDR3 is CASSELGPTDTQYF. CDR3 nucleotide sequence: TGTGCCAGCAGCGAGCTGGGGCCTACAGATACGCAGTATTTT.

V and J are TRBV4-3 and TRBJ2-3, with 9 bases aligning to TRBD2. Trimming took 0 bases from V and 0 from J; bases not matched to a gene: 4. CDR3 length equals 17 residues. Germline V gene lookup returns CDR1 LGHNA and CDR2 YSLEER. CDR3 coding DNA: TGCGCCAGCAGCCAAGAGGTTAGCGGGGGTAGCACAGATACGCAGTATTTT. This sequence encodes CASSQEVSGGSTDTQYF.

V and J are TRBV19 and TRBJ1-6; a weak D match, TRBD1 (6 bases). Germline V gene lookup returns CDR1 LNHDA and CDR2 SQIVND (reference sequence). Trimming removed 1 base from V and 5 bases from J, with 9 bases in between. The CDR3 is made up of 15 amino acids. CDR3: CASSIVNRDNSPLHF. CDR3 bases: TGTGCCAGTAGTATAGTTAACAGGGATAATTCACCCCTCCACTTT.

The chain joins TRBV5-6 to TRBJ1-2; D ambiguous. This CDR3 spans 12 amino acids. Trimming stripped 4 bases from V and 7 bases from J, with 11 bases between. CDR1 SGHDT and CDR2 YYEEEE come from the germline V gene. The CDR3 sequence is CASSLRRTGYTF. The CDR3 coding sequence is TGTGCCAGCAGCCTAAGAAGGACTGGCTACACCTTC.

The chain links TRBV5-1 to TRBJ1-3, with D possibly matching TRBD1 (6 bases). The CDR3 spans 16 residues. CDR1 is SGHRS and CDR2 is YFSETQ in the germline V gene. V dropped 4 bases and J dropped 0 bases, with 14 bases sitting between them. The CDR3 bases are TGCGCCAGCAGCATTGCCGGACAGTCCTCTGGAAACACCATATATTTT. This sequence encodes CASSIAGQSSGNTIYF.

DNA of the CDR3: TGTGCCAGCAGCTTATGGGGGATGAACACTGAAGCTTTCTTT. This sequence encodes CASSLWGMNTEAFF. This chain uses TRBV7-2 with TRBJ1-1, with a weak D call TRBD1 (5 bases). This CDR3 has 14 amino acids. The germline V gene has CDR1 SGHTA and CDR2 FQGNSA. V gave up 2 bases and J gave up 0 bases, with 7 bases separating them. Using reference TRBV7-2 and TRBJ1-1 for the parts outside the CDR3, the full variable domain is GAGVSQSPSNKVTEKGKDVELRCDPISGHTALYWYRQSLGQGLEFLIYFQGNSAPDKSGLPSDRFSAERTGGSVSTLTIQRTQQEDSAVYLCASSLWGMNTEAFFGQGTRLTVV.

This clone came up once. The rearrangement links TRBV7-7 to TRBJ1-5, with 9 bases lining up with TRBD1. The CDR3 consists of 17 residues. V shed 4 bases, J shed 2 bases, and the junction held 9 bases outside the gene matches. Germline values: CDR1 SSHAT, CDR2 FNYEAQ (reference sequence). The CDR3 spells CASSSRSRDRGNQPQHF. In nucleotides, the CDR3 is TGTGCCAGCAGCTCAAGGTCCCGGGACAGGGGCAATCAGCCCCAGCATTTT.

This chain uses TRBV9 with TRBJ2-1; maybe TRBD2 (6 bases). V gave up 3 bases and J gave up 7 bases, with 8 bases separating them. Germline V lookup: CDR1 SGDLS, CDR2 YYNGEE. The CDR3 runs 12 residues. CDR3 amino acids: CASSARGNEQFF. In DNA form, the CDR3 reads TGTGCCAGCAGCGCCCGGGGGAATGAGCAGTTCTTC.

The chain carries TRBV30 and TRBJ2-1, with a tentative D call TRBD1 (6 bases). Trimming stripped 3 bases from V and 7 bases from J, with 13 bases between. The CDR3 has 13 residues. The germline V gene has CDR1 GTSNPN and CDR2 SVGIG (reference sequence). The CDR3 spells CAWSPGTGNEQFF. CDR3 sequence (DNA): TGTGCCTGGAGCCCGGGAACAGGGAATGAGCAGTTCTTC.